This T cell receptor (beta chain) was observed in a study of cytomegalovirus exposure and HLA in healthy donors. This clone was seen just once. The PCR made use of 60 Vbeta and 13 Jbeta primers. Using immunoSEQ multiplex PCR, the repertoire was profiled, and TCRdb retains in-frame clones only, with some absent. The data contain roughly 200,000 clones, around 73% of them singletons. Sequenced sample: PBMCs. The TCR sequence derives from a woman between 25 and 40 years old in good health and CMV-seronegative.

The CDR3, as DNA: TGTGCCAGCAGCTTGTGGGGCGGGGGGCCCTACCAAGAGACCCAGTACTTC. This gives the protein CASSLWGGGPYQETQYF. The chain carries TRBV5-4 and TRBJ2-5; the match to TRBD2 covers 8 bases. J gave up 0 bases and V 1 base, and 8 bases lay outside the gene matches. The germline CDR1 and CDR2 sequences are SGHNT and YYREEE (reference sequence). This CDR3 region has 17 residues.